This TCR beta chain was retrieved from a study of T-cell reconstitution after alpha-beta-depleted transplantation in children. General observations from the study: About two months after transplant, alpha-beta T cells reportedly came from several hundred expanded graft clones. Certain patients had high TCRbeta diversity at day 60, and it came from recipient T cells and thymic progenitors that survived.

Researchers prepared the TCRbeta library using unique molecular identifiers, the study reports. TCRdb independently ran MiXCR on the PCR reads; one entry per CDR3 protein. The sample has approximately 520,000 distinct CDR3 sequences, 11% seen once. Germline V lookup: CDR1 DFQATT, CDR2 SNEGSKA (reference sequence). Trimming took 2 bases from V and 2 from J; bases not matched to a gene: 4. The CDR3 consists of 15 residues. This clonotype was seen a few times. Antigen unknown. This TCR was sampled from a female patient between 2 and 15 years old who had a stem cell transplant for aplastic anemia, so the T cells may come from the graft donor. The sequencing here drew on PBMCs, mostly from graft donor cells, taken 180 days after TCRalphabeta/CD19-depleted stem cell transplant. The V and J genes are TRBV20-1 and TRBJ2-1; TRBD2 agrees at 9 bases. CDR3 in amino acids: CSARSAGGTYNEQFF. CDR3 DNA sequence: TGCAGTGCTAGATCGGCGGGAGGGACCTACAATGAGCAGTTCTTC.